The 27 T cell receptor beta chains below were found in one sample sequenced in a study of cytomegalovirus exposure and HLA in healthy donors. In the PCR, 60 Vbeta and 13 Jbeta primers were used. Measured with immunoSEQ multiplex PCR; TCRdb has only the in-frame clones, and not every one. The sample gives about 120,000 clones, under 70% of which show up once; approximately 9% is in the top ten. Material for sequencing was PBMCs. These receptor sequences come from a man in his thirties or forties in good health and CMV-seropositive.

V gene TRBV10-3 combines with J gene TRBJ2-7; 10 nucleotides agree with TRBD2. Germline CDR1 is ENHRY and CDR2 is SYGVKD. The CDR3 runs 16 residues. J lost 5 bases, V lost 4 bases, and 11 bases had no gene match. For the CDR3, the DNA is TGTGCCATCAGTGTCGGTCCTAGCGGGAGCGACAACGAGCAGTACGTC. This translates into CAISVGPSGSDNEQYV.

This rearrangement joins TRBV30 to TRBJ2-7, with 8 bases lining up with TRBD1. From germline, CDR1 is GTSNPN and CDR2 SVGIG (reference sequence). The CDR3 is made up of 15 amino acids. The V segment lost 0 bases and the J segment 1 base; nucleotides outside the gene matches: 5. The DNA of the CDR3 is TGTGCCTGGAGTGTACCGGGACAGGCTTCCTACGAGCAGTACTTC. This gives the protein CAWSVPGQASYEQYF.

The chain links TRBV27 to TRBJ2-1, with unresolved D. With 0 bases removed from V and 10 bases from J, the gap between germline ends came to 10 bases. Germline V gene data show CDR1 as MNHEY and CDR2 as SMNVEV (reference sequence). This CDR3 is built from 13 residues. CDR3 nucleotides: TGTGCCAGCAGTTTATCTAGCTCCCTCGAGCAGTTCTTC. It codes for CASSLSSSLEQFF.

This chain uses TRBV6-5 with TRBJ1-1, with unresolved D. The CDR3 runs 15 residues. Germline loops: CDR1 MNHEY, CDR2 SVGAGI. V lost 2 bases and J lost 1, with 11 bases in between. The CDR3 region is CASSYVGRPNTEAFF. The CDR3 DNA is TGTGCCAGCAGTTACGTCGGCAGGCCGAACACTGAAGCTTTCTTT.

This rearrangement joins TRBV2 to TRBJ1-2; 10 positions match TRBD1. This CDR3 is built from 14 residues. CDR1 is SNHLY, CDR2 FYNNEI, per germline. V gave up 7 bases and J gave up 4 bases; unmatched junction bases: 6. The DNA for the CDR3 is TGTGCCAGCATCCGAGGACAGGGGGGCTATGGCTACACCTTC. It is translated as CASIRGQGGYGYTF.

This chain uses TRBV27 with TRBJ1-2, with D unclear. Germline CDR1 is MNHEY and CDR2 is SMNVEV (reference sequence). This CDR3 has 15 residues. V dropped 6 bases and J dropped 0 bases, with 14 bases sitting between them. CDR3 amino acids: CASRATTPANYGYTF. The DNA for the CDR3 is TGTGCCAGCAGGGCGACAACCCCGGCTAACTATGGCTACACCTTC.

The rearrangement uses TRBV18 and TRBJ1-5; 12 bases are a match to TRBD1. CDR3 length: 15 amino acids. V lost 3 bases to trimming and J lost 5 bases; unmatched junction nucleotides: 2. In germline, CDR1 is KGHSH, CDR2 LQKENI. The CDR3 DNA reads TGTGCCAGCTCACCGGGACAGGGGGCGCATCAGCCCCAGCATTTT. As protein: CASSPGQGAHQPQHF.

This rearrangement joins TRBV12-5 to TRBJ1-5; D is unclear. CDR1 is LGHNT, CDR2 FRNRAP, per germline. There are 13 residues in the CDR3. V lost 3 bases to trimming and J lost 1 base, with 4 bases between them. Here the CDR3 DNA reads TGTGCTAGTGGTTTTGGCAGCAATCAGCCCCAGCATTTT. Protein sequence: CASGFGSNQPQHF.

The rearrangement uses TRBV20-1 and TRBJ2-7, with a weak D call TRBD2 (5 bases). This CDR3 region has 11 residues. The V gene lost 6 bases and the J gene lost 7 bases, with 13 bases spanning the gap. Germline lookup yields CDR1 DFQATT and CDR2 SNEGSKA (reference sequence). CDR3 loop: CSAFHAGEQYV. CDR3 DNA: TGCAGTGCCTTCCACGCGGGTGAGCAGTACGTC.

The gene calls are TRBV6-6 and TRBJ1-5, with 7 bases that match TRBD1. From germline, CDR1 is MNHNY and CDR2 SVGAGI (reference sequence). The CDR3 length is 14 residues. Germline trimming cut 5 bases from V and 10 bases from J; bases unmatched to any gene: 11. In DNA, the CDR3 is TGTGCCAGCAGTCCCACAGGGGTATCAGGACCCCAGCATTTT. It specifies CASSPTGVSGPQHF.

The chain is built from TRBV5-4 and TRBJ2-3; 8 bases fit TRBD2. V dropped 2 bases and J dropped 2; count of bases not matched to a gene: 4. The germline CDR1 and CDR2 sequences are SGHNT and YYREEE (reference sequence). CDR3 length: 15 residues. CDR3 amino acids: CASSFGLAITDTQYF. The CDR3 DNA is TGTGCCAGCAGCTTTGGACTAGCAATCACAGATACGCAGTATTTT.

The rearrangement uses TRBV29-1 and TRBJ2-4; D gene ambiguous. CDR3 length equals 14 residues. In germline, CDR1 is SQVTM, CDR2 ANQGSEA. V dropped 0 bases and J dropped 0 bases, with 6 bases sitting between them. In nucleotides, the CDR3 is TGCAGCGTTGAAGACCGGGTAGCCAAAAACATTCAGTACTTC. Translation: CSVEDRVAKNIQYF.

This chain uses TRBV4-1 with TRBJ2-3; D is perhaps TRBD2 (5 bases). V dropped 0 bases and J dropped 0 bases, with 10 bases sitting between them. CDR3 length equals 16 residues. Per the germline V gene, CDR1 is MGHRA and CDR2 is YSYEKL. This CDR3 reads CASSQEPSPSTDTQYF. The CDR3, as DNA: TGCGCCAGCAGCCAAGAGCCTAGCCCCAGCACAGATACGCAGTATTTT.

The chain joins TRBV7-9 to TRBJ1-1, with 8 positions matching TRBD1. CDR3 length: 15 amino acids. Germline lookup yields CDR1 SEHNR and CDR2 FQNEAQ (reference sequence). V shed 5 bases and J 8 bases; nucleotides not matched to a gene: 13. In nucleotides, the CDR3 is TGTGCCAGCAGCCTGTTCCTGACAGGGGATGCCGAAGCTTTCTTT. This gives the protein CASSLFLTGDAEAFF. Full variable domain (remainder filled in from reference TRBV7-9 and TRBJ1-1): DTGVSQNPRHKITKRGQNVTFRCDPISEHNRLYWYRQTLGQGPEFLTYFQNEAQLEKSRLLSDRFSAERPKGSFSTLEIQRTEQGDSAMYLCASSLFLTGDAEAFFGQGTRLTVV.

The chain is built from TRBV5-1 and TRBJ2-7; 10 bases fit TRBD1. The trim removed 4 bases at V and 7 bases at J, leaving 5 bases unmatched. The V gene's germline CDR1 is SGHRS and CDR2 YFSETQ. The CDR3 runs to 13 residues. The CDR3 region is CASSPTGGREQYV. CDR3 sequence (DNA): TGCGCCAGCAGCCCGACAGGGGGCAGGGAGCAGTACGTC.

The CDR3 here is CAISLTDSHEQYF. As DNA, the CDR3 is TGTGCCATCAGTCTCACGGACAGCCACGAGCAGTACTTC. The chain is built from TRBV10-3 and TRBJ2-5; perhaps TRBD1 as D (6 bases). The tail of the sequence fits TRBJ2-7 better, so the J call may be wrong. This CDR3 comprises 13 residues. Germline V lookup: CDR1 ENHRY, CDR2 SYGVKD.

The chain uses TRBV28 and TRBJ2-1; TRBD1 matches 7 bases. The CDR3 totals 17 residues. CDR1 MDHEN and CDR2 SYDVKM come from the germline V gene. Trimming cost V 2 bases and J 5 bases; bases outside gene matches: 12. CDR3 sequence reads: CASSLGDRARYDNEQFF. CDR3 in DNA: TGTGCCAGCAGTTTAGGAGACAGGGCGCGGTACGACAATGAGCAGTTCTTC.

A single count supports this clone. This chain joins TRBV27 and TRBJ2-7, with 7 bases that match TRBD2. V shed 6 bases and J 0 bases; nucleotides not matched to a gene: 5. Germline V lookup: CDR1 MNHEY, CDR2 SMNVEV (reference sequence). This CDR3 region has 14 residues. This CDR3 reads CASSLRGVSYEQYF. CDR3 nucleotides: TGTGCCAGCAGCCTTCGGGGGGTCTCCTACGAGCAGTACTTC.

V usage is TRBV7-8 and J usage is TRBJ2-1; 8 bases line up with TRBD2. Losses at the gene ends were 6 bases for V and 8 bases for J; bases not matched to a gene: 6. Germline-derived CDR1 and CDR2 are SGHVS and FQNEAQ. There are 13 residues in the CDR3. The CDR3 loop reads CASRQGLADEQFF. The CDR3 region has the DNA TGTGCCAGCAGACAAGGACTAGCTGATGAGCAGTTCTTC.

The chain uses TRBV7-2 and TRBJ1-1; 9 bases map to TRBD1. The germline V gene encodes CDR1 SGHTA and CDR2 FQGNSA. The V gene end was trimmed by 5 bases and the J gene end by 5 bases; junction bases not matched to a gene: 12. The CDR3 consists of 16 residues. The CDR3 nucleotides read TGTGCCAGCAGCACCCGACAGGGGGGTCTTTCTACTGAAGCTTTCTTT. Protein: CASSTRQGGLSTEAFF.

CDR3 in amino acids: CSVIITGTSEKLFF. The DNA for the CDR3 is TGCAGCGTAATAATCACAGGGACGAGTGAAAAACTGTTTTTT. The chain combines TRBV29-1 with TRBJ1-4; possibly TRBD1 for D (6 bases). The CDR3 sequence is 14 residues long. Between the trimmed V and J ends, which lost 6 bases and 7 bases, there was a span of 18 bases. Germline-derived CDR1 and CDR2 are SQVTM and ANQGSEA. Filled out from reference TRBV29-1 and TRBJ1-4, the complete variable domain reads SAVISQKPSRDICQRGTSLTIQCQVDSQVTMMFWYRQQPGQSLTLIATANQGSEATYESGFVIDKFPISRPNLTFSTLTVSNMSPEDSSIYLCSVIITGTSEKLFFGSGTQLSVL.

V is TRBV14 and J is TRBJ1-2, with 8 bases matching TRBD1. Trimming took 4 bases from V and 9 from J; bases not matched to a gene: 10. The CDR3 consists of 14 residues. The germline CDR1 and CDR2 sequences are SGHDN and FVKESK. CDR3 nucleotide sequence: TGTGCCAGCAGCCTCCCAGGGGGCGCAGGACGCTACACCTTC. Protein sequence: CASSLPGGAGRYTF.

The chain couples TRBV9 to TRBJ2-1, with D maybe TRBD1 (5 bases). The CDR3 length is 18 residues. Per the germline V gene, CDR1 is SGDLS and CDR2 is YYNGEE. The V end lost 0 bases, the J end lost 3 bases, and 19 bases lay between the germline ends. The CDR3, as DNA: TGTGCCAGCAGCGTAGAAGATACCGACAGCATTTTCTACAATGAGCAGTTCTTC. Its translation is CASSVEDTDSIFYNEQFF.

The V and J genes are TRBV4-1 and TRBJ1-1; 8 bases are shared with TRBD1. The CDR3 is made up of 15 amino acids. Trimming removed 3 bases from V and 5 bases from J; junction bases left unmatched: 8. Germline V gene data show CDR1 as MGHRA and CDR2 as YSYEKL. CDR3 protein: CASSQMTGVGTEAFF. The CDR3 nucleotides are TGCGCCAGCAGCCAGATGACAGGGGTGGGGACTGAAGCTTTCTTT.

The chain couples TRBV9 to TRBJ2-5; TRBD2 agrees at 8 bases. The CDR3 runs 15 residues. V dropped 4 bases and J dropped 5; count of bases not matched to a gene: 10. Germline CDR1 and CDR2: SGDLS and YYNGEE. CDR3 region: CASSPAGLGTETQYF. DNA for the CDR3: TGTGCCAGCAGCCCAGCGGGACTAGGGACGGAGACCCAGTACTTC.

The chain joins TRBV27 to TRBJ1-5, with 7 nucleotides matching TRBD1. The CDR3 contains 14 residues. Losses at the gene ends were 5 bases for V and 4 bases for J; bases not matched to a gene: 5. Germline V gene data show CDR1 as MNHEY and CDR2 as SMNVEV (reference sequence). The CDR3 bases are TGTGCCAGCAGTCTGGGGACAGTTAATCAGCCCCAGCATTTT. Translation: CASSLGTVNQPQHF.

The chain joins TRBV19 to TRBJ1-1; TRBD1 matches at 7 bases. CDR1 is LNHDA and CDR2 is SQIVND in the germline V gene (reference sequence). CDR3 length: 15 residues. V was pared by 4 bases and J by 1 base, with 6 bases of the junction left unmatched. The CDR3 nucleotides read TGTGCCAGTAGTACCGGGACAGCTGCGAACACTGAAGCTTTCTTT. This codes for CASSTGTAANTEAFF.